This TCR beta chain was identified during a study of metastatic and nonmetastatic thyroid tumors. Across the study: Malignant and benign thyroid patients had repertoires compared in peripheral blood and tumor or nodule tissue. Study-level findings and limits: In blood and tumor, TCR beta diversity was reportedly significantly higher in malignant thyroid tumors than in benign nodules.

This clone was recorded many times. What it binds is not known. Thyroid surgery was preceded by no treatment in any patient. V lost 4 bases and J lost 5; bases outside the gene matches: 16. CDR3 length equals 17 residues. Germline V gives CDR1 LGHDT, CDR2 YNNKEL (reference sequence). As originally analysed: Differences in CDR3 between clinicopathological groups were drawn on to build a classifier intended to discriminate distant-metastatic papillary thyroid cancer patients. TCRdb called clones again from the PCR reads with MiXCR. The V and J calls, along with clone size, are taken from TCRdb and not from the paper's own processing. The sample carries tens of thousands of clones, 20% to 25% recorded once.

The source is a female donor with papillary thyroid cancer or a benign thyroid nodule (not recorded which). Some clones in this sample may be carry-over from other donors' samples. Sequenced sample: blood. The chain carries TRBV3-1 and TRBJ2-5; TRBD2 aligns across 7 bases. This CDR3 reads CASSPLTSQELSETQYF. For the CDR3, the DNA is TGTGCCAGCAGCCCGCTGACTAGCCAGGAACTATCGGAGACCCAGTACTTC.